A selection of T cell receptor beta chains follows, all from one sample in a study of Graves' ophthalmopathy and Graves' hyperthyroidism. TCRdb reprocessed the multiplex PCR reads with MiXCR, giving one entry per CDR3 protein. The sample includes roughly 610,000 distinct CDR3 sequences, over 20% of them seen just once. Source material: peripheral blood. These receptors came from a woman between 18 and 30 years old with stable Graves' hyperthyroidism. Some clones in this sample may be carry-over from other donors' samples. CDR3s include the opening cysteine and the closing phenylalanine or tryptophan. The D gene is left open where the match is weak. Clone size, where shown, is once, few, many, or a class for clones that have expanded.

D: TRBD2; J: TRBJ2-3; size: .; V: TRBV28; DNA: TGTGCCAGCAGTCCGCCGTCCACTAGCGGGGGCACAGATACGCAGTATTTT; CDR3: CASSPPSTSGGTDTQYF
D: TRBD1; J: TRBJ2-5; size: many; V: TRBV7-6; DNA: TGTGCCAGCAGCTTAGCAGGGGACAGGGGGCTGAAAGAGACCCAGTACTTC; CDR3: CASSLAGDRGLKETQYF
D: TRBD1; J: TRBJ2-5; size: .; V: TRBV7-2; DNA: TGTGCCAGCAGCCCCGGACAGGGAACCACGTTGGAGACCCAGTACTTC; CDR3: CASSPGQGTTLETQYF
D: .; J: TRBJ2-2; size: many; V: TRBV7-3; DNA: TGTGCCAGCAGCCCACAGGGTGGACACGGGGAGCTGTTTTTT; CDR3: CASSPQGGHGELFF
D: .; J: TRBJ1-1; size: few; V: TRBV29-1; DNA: TGCAGCGTGCACAAGTCAGAATACACTGAAGCTTTCTTT; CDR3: CSVHKSEYTEAFF
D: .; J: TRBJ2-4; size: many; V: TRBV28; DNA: TGTGCCAGCAGTCCACAGTGGAAGGCCAAAAACATTCAGTACTTC; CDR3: CASSPQWKAKNIQYF
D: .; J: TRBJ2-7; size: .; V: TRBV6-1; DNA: TGTGCCAGCAGTGAAGTTGGGACACGCTCCTACGAGCAGTACTTC; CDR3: CASSEVGTRSYEQYF
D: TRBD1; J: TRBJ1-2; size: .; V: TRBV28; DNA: TGTGCCAGCAGCTCATATCCAGGACAGGGGTACTATGGCTACACCTTC; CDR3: CASSSYPGQGYYGYTF
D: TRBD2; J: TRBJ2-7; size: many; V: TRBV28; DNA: TGTGCCAGCAGTGCCGGGGGGACGGACGAGCAGTACTTC; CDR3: CASSAGGTDEQYF
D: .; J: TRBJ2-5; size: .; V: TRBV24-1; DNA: TGTGCCACCTCAGCGGCAGGATTAGAGACCCAGTACTTC; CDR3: CATSAAGLETQYF
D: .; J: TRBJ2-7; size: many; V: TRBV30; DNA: TGTGCCTGGAGTGTAGCCGGGTACGAGCAGTACTTC; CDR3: CAWSVAGYEQYF
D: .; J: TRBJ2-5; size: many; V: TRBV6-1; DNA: TGTGCCAGCGCCCCTATCCCCATTTCGTACCAAGAGACCCAGTACTTC; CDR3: CASAPIPISYQETQYF
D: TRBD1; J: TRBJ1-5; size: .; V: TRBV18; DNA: TGTGCCAGCTCTCAAGAGACAGGGGATCAGCCCCAGCATTTT; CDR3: CASSQETGDQPQHF
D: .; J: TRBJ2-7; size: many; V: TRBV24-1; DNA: TGTGCCACCAGTGATTCGAGGGACGGCTCCTACGAGCAGTACTTC; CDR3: CATSDSRDGSYEQYF
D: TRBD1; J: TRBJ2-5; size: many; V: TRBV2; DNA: TGTGCCAGCAGGCACTCACAGGGGAACCAAGAGACCCAGTACTTC; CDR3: CASRHSQGNQETQYF
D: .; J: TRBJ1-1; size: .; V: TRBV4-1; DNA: TGCGCCAGCAGCCGCCTCCAGGGTATTGAAGCTTTCTTT; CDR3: CASSRLQGIEAFF
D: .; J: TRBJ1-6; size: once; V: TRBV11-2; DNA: TGTGCCAGCAGCTCCGACGGGGAGGAGCATTCACCCCTCCACTTT; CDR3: CASSSDGEEHSPLHF
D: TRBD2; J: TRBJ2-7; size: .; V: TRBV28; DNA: TGTGCCAGCAGTTTAATAGGACTAGTTTCTTACGAGCAGTACTTC; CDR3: CASSLIGLVSYEQYF
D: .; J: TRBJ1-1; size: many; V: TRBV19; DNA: TGTGCCAGTAAAGGATTCGGATTGAACACTGAAGCTTTCTTT; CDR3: CASKGFGLNTEAFF
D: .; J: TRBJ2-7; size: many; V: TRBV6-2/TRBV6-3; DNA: TGTGCCAGCCGGCAGGAAATCTACGAGCAGTACTTC; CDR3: CASRQEIYEQYF
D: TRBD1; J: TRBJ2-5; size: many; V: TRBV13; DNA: TGTGCCAGCAGCTTTCCCCGCTCAACAGGGGAAGAGACCCAGTACTTC; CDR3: CASSFPRSTGEETQYF
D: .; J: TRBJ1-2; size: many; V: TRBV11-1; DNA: TGTGCCAGCAGCCGTGTTAGGGCAGGGATCGACTATGGCTACACCTTC; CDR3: CASSRVRAGIDYGYTF
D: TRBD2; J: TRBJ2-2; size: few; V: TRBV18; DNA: TGTGCCAGCTCACCAAGAGCGGGAGGGCTAACCGGGGAGCTGTTTTTT; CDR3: CASSPRAGGLTGELFF
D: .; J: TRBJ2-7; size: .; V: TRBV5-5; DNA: TGTGCCAGCAGCTCCGGGAACTCCGAGCAGTACTTC; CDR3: CASSSGNSEQYF
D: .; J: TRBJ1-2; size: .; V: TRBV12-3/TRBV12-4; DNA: TGTGCCAGCACATGGTTACAGGGCTATGGCTACACCTTC; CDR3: CASTWLQGYGYTF
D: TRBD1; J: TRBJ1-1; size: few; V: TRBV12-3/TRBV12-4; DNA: TGTGCCAGCAACCAGGGACAGGGGGACACTGAAGCTTTCTTT; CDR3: CASNQGQGDTEAFF
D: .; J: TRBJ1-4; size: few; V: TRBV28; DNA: TGTGCCAGCGAAGCAGGGAAGGAAAAACTGTTTTTT; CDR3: CASEAGKEKLFF
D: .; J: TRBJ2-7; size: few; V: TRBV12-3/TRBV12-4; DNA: TGTGCCAGCAGTTTTACTAGGGGGGCCTACGAGCAGTACTTC; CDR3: CASSFTRGAYEQYF
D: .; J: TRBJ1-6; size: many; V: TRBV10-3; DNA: TGTGCCATCAAGCGGACAGAAAATAATTCACCCCTCCACTTT; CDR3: CAIKRTENNSPLHF
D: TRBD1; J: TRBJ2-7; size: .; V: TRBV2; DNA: TGTGCCAGCAGGCGGACAGGCTGGGTGTTC; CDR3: CASRRTGWVF
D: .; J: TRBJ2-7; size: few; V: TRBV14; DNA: TGTGCCAGCAGCCAAGACCCGGGACACTCCTACGAGCAGTACTTC; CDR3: CASSQDPGHSYEQYF
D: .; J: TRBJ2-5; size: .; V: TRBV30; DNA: TGTGCCTCCACCTCCGTCGGGGGGCCCCAAGAGACCCAGTACTTC; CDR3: CASTSVGGPQETQYF
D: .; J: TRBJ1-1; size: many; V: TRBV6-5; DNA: TGTGCCAGCAGTTACCCCGTCCGGGGTAGGACTGAAGCTTTCTTT; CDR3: CASSYPVRGRTEAFF
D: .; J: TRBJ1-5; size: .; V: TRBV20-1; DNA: TGCAGTGCTAGAGTGGCAGGGGCCCTCGTGAGCAATCAGCCCCAGCATTTT; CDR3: CSARVAGALVSNQPQHF
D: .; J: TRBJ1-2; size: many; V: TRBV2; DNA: TGTGCCAGCAAGGGAAGGTGGCTAACTAACTATGGCTACACCTTC; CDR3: CASKGRWLTNYGYTF
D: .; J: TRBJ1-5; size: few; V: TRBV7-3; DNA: TGTGCCAGCAGCCGCCTGAACGGCGATCAGCCCCAGCATTTT; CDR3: CASSRLNGDQPQHF
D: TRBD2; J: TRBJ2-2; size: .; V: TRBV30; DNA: TGTGCCTGGAGTTCCACTAGCGCCGGGGAGCTGTTTTTT; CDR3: CAWSSTSAGELFF
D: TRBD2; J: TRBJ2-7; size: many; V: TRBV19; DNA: TGTGCCAGTAGTCCCGGACTAGCGGGGGGAAAAAGCTACGAGCAGTACTTC; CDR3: CASSPGLAGGKSYEQYF
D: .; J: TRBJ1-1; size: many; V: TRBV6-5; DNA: TGTGCCAGCAGTTATAGTGGCGGCCCGAACACTGAAGCTTTCTTT; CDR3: CASSYSGGPNTEAFF